This T cell receptor beta chain came from a study of T cell responses to AZD1222 COVID-19 vaccine. Study conclusions and caveats: There were vaccine-associated CD4 TCRs across spike, dominant at 160-218 and 743-854. White British donors predominated, females outnumbered males, and clonal diversity was possibly underestimated.

Produced via immunoSEQ multiplex PCR; TCRdb's table is partial and in-frame only. Of about 140,000 clones in the sample, around 92% were seen once. Trimming cost V 6 bases and J 7 bases, with 12 bases left between them. There are 12 residues in the CDR3. The V gene's germline CDR1 is MDHEN and CDR2 SYDVKM. About this clone: Its target is unknown.

This clonotype was sampled from an adult who received the AZD1222 COVID-19 vaccine. The sequencing used peripheral blood, collected 28 days after the second AZD1222 dose. The rearrangement joins TRBV28 to TRBJ1-2; D perhaps matches TRBD1 (5 bases). Here the CDR3 DNA reads TGTGCCAGCAGGAACCGGGACGCTGGCTACACCTTC. This codes for CASRNRDAGYTF.